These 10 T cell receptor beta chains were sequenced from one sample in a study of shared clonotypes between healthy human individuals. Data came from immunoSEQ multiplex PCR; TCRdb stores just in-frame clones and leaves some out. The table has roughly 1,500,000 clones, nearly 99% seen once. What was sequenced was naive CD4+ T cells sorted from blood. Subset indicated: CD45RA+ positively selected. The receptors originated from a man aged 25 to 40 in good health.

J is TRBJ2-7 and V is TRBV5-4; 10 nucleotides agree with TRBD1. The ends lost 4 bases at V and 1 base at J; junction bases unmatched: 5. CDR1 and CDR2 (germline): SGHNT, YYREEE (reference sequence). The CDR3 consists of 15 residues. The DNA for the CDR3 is TGTGCCAGCAGCGGGGGACAGGGGCCTTCCTACGAGCAGTACTTC. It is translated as CASSGGQGPSYEQYF.

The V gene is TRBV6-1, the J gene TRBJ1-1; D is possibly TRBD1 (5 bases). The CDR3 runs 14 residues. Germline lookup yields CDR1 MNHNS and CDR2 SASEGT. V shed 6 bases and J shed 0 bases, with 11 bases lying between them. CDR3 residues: CASRRQNMNTEAFF. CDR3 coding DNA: TGTGCCAGCAGGCGACAGAACATGAACACTGAAGCTTTCTTT.

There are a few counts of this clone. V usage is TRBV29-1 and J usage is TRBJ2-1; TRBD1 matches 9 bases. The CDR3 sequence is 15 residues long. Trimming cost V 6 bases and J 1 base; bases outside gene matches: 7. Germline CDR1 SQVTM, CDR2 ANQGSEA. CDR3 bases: TGCAGCGTGCGGACAGGGGCATTGTCCTACAATGAGCAGTTCTTC. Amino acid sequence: CSVRTGALSYNEQFF.

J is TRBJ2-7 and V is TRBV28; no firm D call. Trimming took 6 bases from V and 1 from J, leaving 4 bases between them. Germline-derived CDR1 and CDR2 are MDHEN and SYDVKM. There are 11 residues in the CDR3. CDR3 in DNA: TGTGCCAGCAGAAAATCCTACGAGCAGTACTTC. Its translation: CASRKSYEQYF.

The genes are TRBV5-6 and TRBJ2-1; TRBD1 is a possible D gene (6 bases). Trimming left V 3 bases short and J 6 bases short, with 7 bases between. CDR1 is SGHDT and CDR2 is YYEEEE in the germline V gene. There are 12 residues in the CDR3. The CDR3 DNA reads TGTGCCAGCAGCTGGGGGCCCAATGAGCAGTTCTTC. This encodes CASSWGPNEQFF. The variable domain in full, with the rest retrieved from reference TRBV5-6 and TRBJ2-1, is DAGVTQSPTHLIKTRGQQVTLRCSPKSGHDTVSWYQQALGQGPQFIFQYYEEEERQRGNFPDRFSGHQFPNYSSELNVNALLLGDSALYLCASSWGPNEQFFGPGTRLTVL.

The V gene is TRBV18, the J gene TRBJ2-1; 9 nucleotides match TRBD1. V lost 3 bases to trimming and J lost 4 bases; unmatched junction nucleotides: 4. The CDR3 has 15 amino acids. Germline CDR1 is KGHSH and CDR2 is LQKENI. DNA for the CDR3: TGTGCCAGCTCACCCGGGACAGGGCAATACAATGAGCAGTTCTTC. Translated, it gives CASSPGTGQYNEQFF.

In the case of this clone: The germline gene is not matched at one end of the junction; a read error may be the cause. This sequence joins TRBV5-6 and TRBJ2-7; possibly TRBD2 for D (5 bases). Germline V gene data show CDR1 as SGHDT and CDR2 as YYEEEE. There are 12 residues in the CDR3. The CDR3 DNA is TGTGCCAGCAGCTTAGGAGACCGACTATCGTTCTTC. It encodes CASSLGDRLSFF.

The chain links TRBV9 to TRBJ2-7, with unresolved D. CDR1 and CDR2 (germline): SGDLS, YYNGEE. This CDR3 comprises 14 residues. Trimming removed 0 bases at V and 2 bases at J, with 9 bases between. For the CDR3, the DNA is TGTGCCAGCAGCGTAGGAGGCAACGCCTACGAGCAGTACTTC. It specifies CASSVGGNAYEQYF.

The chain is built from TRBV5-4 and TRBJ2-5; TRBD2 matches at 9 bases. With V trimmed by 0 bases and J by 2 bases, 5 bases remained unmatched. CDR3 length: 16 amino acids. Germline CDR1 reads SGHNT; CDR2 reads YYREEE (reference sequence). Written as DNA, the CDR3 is TGTGCCAGCAGCTTGGTTGCGCGGGAGGGACAAGAGACCCAGTACTTC. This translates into CASSLVAREGQETQYF.

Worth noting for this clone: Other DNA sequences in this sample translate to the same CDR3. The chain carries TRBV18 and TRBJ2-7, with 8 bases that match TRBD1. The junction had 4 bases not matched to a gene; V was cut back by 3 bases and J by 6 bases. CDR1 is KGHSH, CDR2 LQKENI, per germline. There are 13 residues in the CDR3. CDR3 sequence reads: CASSPGQGGEQYF. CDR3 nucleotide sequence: TGTGCCAGCTCACCTGGACAGGGCGGCGAGCAGTACTTC.